This T cell receptor (beta chain) derives from a study of blood T cell repertoires in COVID-19. About the research overall: T cells, B-cell-depleted T cells, or PBMCs supplied cDNA or gDNA.

Trimming cost V 5 bases and J 5 bases; bases outside gene matches: 3. Germline V gene data show CDR1 as GTSNPN and CDR2 as SVGIG (reference sequence). This CDR3 region has 12 residues. Measured with immunoSEQ multiplex PCR; TCRdb has only the in-frame clones, and not every one. The profile shows 200,000 to 250,000 clones, around four fifths of them singletons. Sequencing input: PBMCs or T cells enriched from blood (not recorded which). V gene TRBV30 combines with J gene TRBJ2-1, with 7 bases fitting TRBD2. The sequence was obtained from a man in his forties who had recovered from COVID-19. The CDR3, as DNA: TGTGCCTGGTGGACTAGGGACAATGAGCAGTTCTTC. Translated: CAWWTRDNEQFF. The full variable domain, its missing parts supplied by reference TRBV30 and TRBJ2-1, is SQTIHQWPATLVQPVGSPLSLECTVEGTSNPNLYWYRQAAGRGLQLLFYSVGIGQISSEVPQNLSASRPQDRQFILSSKKLLLSDSGFYLCAWWTRDNEQFFGPGTRLTVL.